The sequence of this T cell receptor beta chain was determined in a study of blood T cell repertoires in COVID-19. Overall study: From T cells, B-cell-depleted T cells, or PBMCs came the material, which was cDNA or gDNA.

Germline V gene data show CDR1 as MNHEY and CDR2 as SVGAGI. V lost 0 bases and J 1 base, leaving 9 bases between the germline ends. The CDR3 spans 15 residues. Those who participated ranged in age from about 18 to 89 years and resided in about 24 US areas. Participant-given clinical history determined each cohort assignment. In the original workflow: Reference gene primer amplification gave nucleated cell count estimates. TCRdb keeps only in-frame clones here, not all; method: immunoSEQ multiplex PCR. V, J and clone size reflect that table, while D and trimming were determined from the DNA. This table has fewer than 350,000 clones, about 88% appearing once.

Sequencing input: PBMCs or T cells enriched from blood (not recorded which). This chain joins TRBV6-5 and TRBJ1-1; unclear D gene. The origin of this receptor is a woman in her sixties in a cohort exposed to, infected with or recovered from COVID-19 (not recorded which). CDR3 region: CASSYSRASNTEAFF. CDR3 nucleotide sequence: TGTGCCAGCAGTTACTCGCGCGCCTCGAACACTGAAGCTTTCTTT.